This is a list of T cell receptor beta chains from one sample in a study of cytotoxic CD8 clonotypes in ibrutinib-treated CLL. Some clones are missing from TCRdb's copy, which holds only in-frame ones; the method was immunoSEQ multiplex PCR. Seen here are around 140,000 clones, about 72% observed once, and the top ten hold approximately 27%. Sequences were derived from PBMCs, sampled after 12 months of ibrutinib treatment. The receptors originated from a human donor with chronic lymphocytic leukemia. CDR3s include the opening cysteine and the closing phenylalanine or tryptophan. The order of the fields is J gene, D gene, V gene, clone size, CDR3 protein, CDR3 DNA. The D gene is left open where the match is weak. Rows may omit the clone size; those that give it use once, few, many or a size class.

j_call: TRBJ2-7; d_call: -; v_call: TRBV2; clone_size: few; cdr3_aa: CASSETQGWEQYF; cdr3_nt: TGTGCCAGCAGTGAGACACAGGGTTGGGAGCAGTACTTC
j_call: TRBJ2-3; d_call: -; v_call: TRBV10-3; clone_size: -; cdr3_aa: CAIHRERGDTQYF; cdr3_nt: TGTGCCATCCACAGGGAGAGGGGAGATACGCAGTATTTT
j_call: TRBJ2-2; d_call: -; v_call: TRBV30; clone_size: -; cdr3_aa: CAWSSRGRIPGELFF; cdr3_nt: TGTGCCTGGAGTAGCCGGGGGCGGATCCCCGGGGAGCTGTTTTTT
j_call: TRBJ2-1; d_call: TRBD2; v_call: TRBV9; clone_size: -; cdr3_aa: CASSIRKGTSGTGVYNEQFF; cdr3_nt: TGTGCCAGCAGCATCAGAAAGGGAACTAGCGGGACAGGCGTGTACAATGAGCAGTTCTTC
j_call: TRBJ2-7; d_call: TRBD1; v_call: TRBV27; clone_size: -; cdr3_aa: CASSSWTGPREQYF; cdr3_nt: TGTGCCAGCAGTTCATGGACAGGGCCTCGAGAGCAGTACTTC
j_call: TRBJ2-1; d_call: TRBD2; v_call: TRBV5-1; clone_size: -; cdr3_aa: CASTKIGLADNEQFF; cdr3_nt: TGCGCCAGCACGAAAATCGGACTAGCGGACAATGAGCAGTTCTTC
j_call: TRBJ1-2; d_call: -; v_call: TRBV19; clone_size: -; cdr3_aa: CASSVRDYGYTF; cdr3_nt: TGTGCCAGTAGTGTCAGGGATTATGGCTACACCTTC
j_call: TRBJ1-5; d_call: -; v_call: TRBV7-2; clone_size: -; cdr3_aa: CASTFLGGGDQPQHF; cdr3_nt: TGTGCCAGCACCTTCCTTGGGGGAGGGGATCAGCCCCAGCATTTT
j_call: TRBJ1-2; d_call: -; v_call: TRBV29-1; clone_size: -; cdr3_aa: CSVEVPYGYTF; cdr3_nt: TGCAGCGTTGAAGTTCCGTATGGCTACACCTTC
j_call: TRBJ1-6; d_call: -; v_call: TRBV6-5; clone_size: -; cdr3_aa: CASSYTSGADSPLHF; cdr3_nt: TGTGCCAGCAGTTACACATCAGGGGCTGATTCACCCCTCCACTTT
j_call: TRBJ2-6; d_call: -; v_call: TRBV29-1; clone_size: -; cdr3_aa: CSVGGGRGSGANVLTF; cdr3_nt: TGCAGCGTTGGTGGAGGACGCGGCTCTGGGGCCAACGTCCTGACTTTC
j_call: TRBJ2-3; d_call: TRBD2; v_call: TRBV5-8; clone_size: -; cdr3_aa: CAGGDDSTDTQYF; cdr3_nt: TGTGCGGGGGGGGACGACAGCACAGATACGCAGTATTTT
j_call: TRBJ2-5; d_call: -; v_call: TRBV10-3; clone_size: few; cdr3_aa: CAISPHGNQEAQYF; cdr3_nt: TGTGCCATCAGCCCCCACGGGAACCAAGAGGCCCAGTACTTC
j_call: TRBJ2-1; d_call: TRBD2; v_call: TRBV5-4; clone_size: -; cdr3_aa: CASSHYSGEKFF; cdr3_nt: TGTGCCAGCAGCCATTATAGCGGGGAGAAGTTCTTC
j_call: TRBJ1-2; d_call: TRBD1; v_call: TRBV28; clone_size: -; cdr3_aa: CASSPGGTANYGYTF; cdr3_nt: TGTGCCAGCAGCCCCGGAGGGACAGCTAACTATGGCTACACCTTC